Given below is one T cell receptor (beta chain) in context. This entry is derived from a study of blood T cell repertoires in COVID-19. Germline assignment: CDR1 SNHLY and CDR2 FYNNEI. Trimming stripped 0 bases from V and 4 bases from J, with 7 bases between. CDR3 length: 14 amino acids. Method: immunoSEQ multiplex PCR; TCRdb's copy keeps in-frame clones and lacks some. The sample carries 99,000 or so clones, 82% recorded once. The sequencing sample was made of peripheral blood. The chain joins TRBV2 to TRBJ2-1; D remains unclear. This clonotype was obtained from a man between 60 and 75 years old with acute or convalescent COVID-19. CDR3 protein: CASSEASLYNEQFF. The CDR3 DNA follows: TGTGCCAGCAGTGAAGCGAGTTTGTACAATGAGCAGTTCTTC.